Below are 21 T cell receptor beta chains sequenced from a single sample in a study of blood T cell repertoires in COVID-19 (dated by TCRdb to 2018 to 2021). The receptor library was made with the immunoSEQ multiplex PCR assay. TCRdb took this table from immuneACCESS and kept in-frame rearrangements with V and J called. Such tables lack part of the clones; where checked against another copy, unresolved V genes explain under half of the gap, and the rest is unexplained. The sample data list about 280,000 clones, and approximately 83% of these were observed just once. The ten top clones hold 10% to 15% of the sample. Sequencing was performed on peripheral blood. Every receptor here comes from a human donor in a cohort sampled during active COVID-19.

The rearrangement joins TRBV7-8 to TRBJ2-3, with D perhaps matching TRBD2 (7 bases). Germline CDR1 reads SGHVS; CDR2 reads FQNEAQ. The CDR3 loop spans 14 amino acids. Trimming shortened V by 5 bases and J by 4 bases, and 13 bases separated the two germline ends. The chain's CDR3 is CASSRGGGADTQYF. Here the CDR3 DNA reads TGTGCCAGCAGCCGAGGGGGGGGCGCAGATACGCAGTATTTT. The complete variable domain, with remaining parts taken from reference TRBV7-8 and TRBJ2-3, reads GAGVSQSPRYKVAKRGQDVALRCDPISGHVSLFWYQQALGQGPEFLTYFQNEAQLDKSGLPSDRFFAERPEGSVSTLKIQRTQQEDSAVYLCASSRGGGADTQYFGPGTRLTVL.

The V call is TRBV7-9, the J call TRBJ2-1, with 10 bases lining up with TRBD2. This CDR3 contains 16 residues. The J segment lost 4 bases and the V segment lost 5 bases, leaving 8 bases of the junction unmatched. The V gene's germline CDR1 is SEHNR and CDR2 FQNEAQ (reference sequence). In DNA, the CDR3 is TGTGCCAGCAGCCCCGCCAGCGGGAGGGAATACAATGAGCAGTTCTTC. Protein product: CASSPASGREYNEQFF.

V is TRBV9 and J is TRBJ1-1; maybe TRBD1 (5 bases). This CDR3 is built from 16 residues. Germline values: CDR1 SGDLS, CDR2 YYNGEE. V was clipped by 4 bases and J by 4 bases, with 20 bases between them. The chain's CDR3 is CASSSSPGQGSTEAFF. The DNA of the CDR3 is TGTGCCAGCAGCTCCTCCCCTGGGCAGGGCTCCACTGAAGCTTTCTTT.

This clone was counted only a few times. The chain combines TRBV5-8 with TRBJ2-7; TRBD2 agrees at 9 bases. This CDR3 is 15 amino acids long. From germline, CDR1 is SGHTS and CDR2 YDEGEE. V lost 4 bases and J lost 4; bases outside the gene matches: 9. CDR3 coding DNA: TGTGCCAGCAGCGACCCCGGGACTAGCTTATACGAGCAGTACTTC. Encoded protein: CASSDPGTSLYEQYF.

V usage is TRBV6-2 or TRBV6-3 and J usage is TRBJ1-5; 11 bases are a match to TRBD1. The junction had 3 bases not matched to a gene; V was cut back by 4 bases and J by 1 base. There are 16 residues in the CDR3. CDR1 MNHEY and CDR2 SVGEGT come from the germline V gene. The CDR3 DNA reads TGTGCCAGCAGTTCAAGGACAGGGGGCAGCAATCAGCCCCAGCATTTT. This translates into CASSSRTGGSNQPQHF.

V usage is TRBV5-3 and J usage is TRBJ2-1, with 9 bases that match TRBD2. TRBV5-3 is given ORF status, its function remaining uncertain. Trimming cost V 4 bases and J 10 bases; bases outside gene matches: 3. The CDR3 is made up of 12 amino acids. The CDR3 coding sequence is TGTGCCAGAAGCCATAGCGGGAGCGAGCAGTTCTTC. It encodes CARSHSGSEQFF.

The chain uses TRBV5-4 and TRBJ2-3; possibly TRBD2 for D (6 bases). Germline V lookup: CDR1 SGHNT, CDR2 YYREEE (reference sequence). This CDR3 is 15 amino acids long. Trimming took off 1 base at V and 3 bases at J, with 12 bases between the two ends. The CDR3 here is CASSLTGSWTDTQYF. The CDR3 DNA reads TGTGCCAGCAGCTTGACCGGGAGCTGGACAGATACGCAGTATTTT. Together with reference TRBV5-4 and TRBJ2-3, the CDR3 gives the full variable domain: ETGVTQSPTHLIKTRGQQVTLRCSSQSGHNTVSWYQQALGQGPQFIFQYYREEENGRGNFPPRFSGLQFPNYSSELNVNALELDDSALYLCASSLTGSWTDTQYFGPGTRLTVL.

The rearrangement links TRBV7-2 to TRBJ2-3; tentative D call: TRBD2 (6 bases). V was pared by 1 base and J by 5 bases, with 19 bases between. This CDR3 spans 17 amino acids. Germline CDR1 is SGHTA and CDR2 is FQGNSA. This CDR3 reads CASSLDGGGTLVDTQYF. For the CDR3, the DNA is TGTGCCAGCAGCTTAGACGGTGGCGGGACTCTGGTAGATACGCAGTATTTT.

The chain links TRBV2 to TRBJ2-1, with 10 bases identical to TRBD2. This CDR3 has 20 residues. V dropped 2 bases and J dropped 8; count of bases not matched to a gene: 21. The germline CDR1 and CDR2 sequences are SNHLY and FYNNEI. The CDR3 DNA sequence: TGTGCCAGCAGTGAAAGGACAGGGTTTTCTAAGCGGGAGGGCCTAGATGAGCAGTTCTTC. Residues: CASSERTGFSKREGLDEQFF.

The chain joins TRBV9 to TRBJ2-2; TRBD2 agrees at 11 bases. Germline V lookup: CDR1 SGDLS, CDR2 YYNGEE. Trimming cost V 3 bases and J 5 bases; bases outside gene matches: 3. CDR3 length equals 15 residues. CDR3 sequence (DNA): TGTGCCAGCAGCGCTAGCGGGAGGATAACCGGGGAGCTGTTTTTT. Translation: CASSASGRITGELFF. Full variable domain (remainder filled in from reference TRBV9 and TRBJ2-2): DSGVTQTPKHLITATGQRVTLRCSPRSGDLSVYWYQQSLDQGLQFLIQYYNGEERAKGNILERFSAQQFPDLHSELNLSSLELGDSALYFCASSASGRITGELFFGEGSRLTVL.

V is TRBV6-2 or TRBV6-3 and J is TRBJ2-7; 7 bases map to TRBD2. After removal of 2 bases from V and 2 bases from J, the junction contained 6 bases not matched to a gene. The CDR3 runs 15 residues. CDR1 is MNHEY and CDR2 is SVGEGT in the germline V gene. In DNA form, the CDR3 reads TGTGCCAGCAGTTACGACGCGGGAGCCCCCTACGAGCAGTACTTC. Protein product: CASSYDAGAPYEQYF.

The genes are TRBV3-1 (or the pseudogene TRBV3-2) and TRBJ2-7; 7 nucleotides align to TRBD2. V gave up 4 bases and J gave up 9 bases; unmatched junction bases: 9. The CDR3 extends over 13 amino acids. The germline CDR1 and CDR2 sequences are LGHDT and YNNKEL (reference sequence). CDR3 protein: CASSPYTRTRQYF. The DNA for the CDR3 is TGTGCCAGCAGCCCCTACACAAGGACTAGGCAGTACTTC.

The V gene is TRBV11-2, the J gene TRBJ2-3; tentative D call: TRBD2 (6 bases). V dropped 2 bases and J dropped 0 bases, with 18 bases sitting between them. The CDR3 is made up of 18 amino acids. Germline V gives CDR1 SGHAT, CDR2 FQNNGV. In nucleotides, the CDR3 is TGTGCCAGCAGCTTAAGAGGGTGGCGGGACTCTAGCACAGATACGCAGTATTTT. Translated: CASSLRGWRDSSTDTQYF.

The CDR3 bases are TGTGCCAGCAGCACTAGCGGGAGATACAATGAGCAGTTCTTC. The encoded protein is CASSTSGRYNEQFF. J is TRBJ2-1 and V is TRBV28; 11 positions agree with TRBD2. After removal of 6 bases from V and 4 bases from J, the junction contained 2 bases not matched to a gene. The CDR3 extends over 14 amino acids. Germline lookup yields CDR1 MDHEN and CDR2 SYDVKM. The whole variable domain, filled in from reference TRBV28 and TRBJ2-1, reads DVKVTQSSRYLVKRTGEKVFLECVQDMDHENMFWYRQDPGLGLRLIYFSYDVKMKEKGDIPEGYSVSREKKERFSLILESASTNQTSMYLCASSTSGRYNEQFFGPGTRLTVL.

The V call is TRBV3-1 (or the pseudogene TRBV3-2), the J call TRBJ2-1; D gene unclear. CDR3 length equals 13 residues. Germline values: CDR1 LGHDT, CDR2 YNNKEL (reference sequence). The germline V and J ends were trimmed by 6 bases and 9 bases, with 15 bases remaining between them. The CDR3 region has the DNA TGTGCCAGCAGTCCCTTTGGCCCTAGTGAGCAGTTCTTC. Protein sequence: CASSPFGPSEQFF.

The V gene is TRBV18, the J gene TRBJ2-7, with 7 positions matching TRBD2. This CDR3 has 17 amino acids. V lost 4 bases to trimming and J lost 4 bases; unmatched junction nucleotides: 16. Germline V gene sequence: CDR1 KGHSH, CDR2 LQKENI. CDR3 DNA sequence: TGTGCCAGCTCACGGCGGGCCAGAGGACTAGAACGTTACGAGCAGTACTTC. Its protein product is CASSRRARGLERYEQYF.

V usage is TRBV11-3 and J usage is TRBJ2-1; D perhaps matches TRBD2 (5 bases). Trimming left V 1 base short and J 12 bases short, with 13 bases between. The CDR3 sequence is 13 residues long. The germline V gene encodes CDR1 SGHNT and CDR2 YENEEA. CDR3 sequence reads: CASSLVGDGRQFF. The CDR3 region has the DNA TGTGCCAGCAGCTTAGTTGGGGATGGGAGGCAGTTCTTC.

The V call is TRBV7-2, the J call TRBJ1-2; D remains unclear. This CDR3 is 12 amino acids long. Trimming pared 1 base from V and 8 bases from J, leaving 8 bases between. Germline values: CDR1 SGHTA, CDR2 FQGNSA. This CDR3 reads CASSLEVTGYTF. CDR3 in DNA: TGTGCCAGCAGCTTAGAAGTCACAGGCTACACCTTC.

This clone appeared a single time. V gene TRBV7-8 combines with J gene TRBJ2-1; 9 positions match TRBD2. Germline CDR1 and CDR2: SGHVS and FQNEAQ. With 5 bases clipped from V and 4 bases from J, the junction kept 6 bases outside the gene matches. CDR3 length equals 15 residues. The CDR3 DNA reads as TGTGCCAGCAGCACCTCTAGCGGGACTTACAATGAGCAGTTCTTC. Protein sequence: CASSTSSGTYNEQFF.

The CDR3 DNA sequence: TGCGCCAGCAGCTTGGGCGACTACAATGAGCAGTTCTTC. This encodes CASSLGDYNEQFF. V is TRBV5-1 and J is TRBJ2-1; D gene uncertain. This CDR3 has 13 amino acids. Per the germline V gene, CDR1 is SGHRS and CDR2 is YFSETQ. V was shortened by 0 bases and J by 3 bases, with 4 bases between the two germline ends.

This clone was found a few times. The V and J genes are TRBV28 and TRBJ2-1; 7 bases fit TRBD1. J lost 3 bases, V lost 2 bases, and 4 bases had no gene match. The CDR3 totals 15 residues. CDR1 MDHEN and CDR2 SYDVKM come from the germline V gene. CDR3 nucleotides: TGTGCCAGCAGTTTAACCGGGACAGACTACAATGAGCAGTTCTTC. Its protein product is CASSLTGTDYNEQFF. Variable domain in full (rest from reference TRBV28 and TRBJ2-1): DVKVTQSSRYLVKRTGEKVFLECVQDMDHENMFWYRQDPGLGLRLIYFSYDVKMKEKGDIPEGYSVSREKKERFSLILESASTNQTSMYLCASSLTGTDYNEQFFGPGTRLTVL.